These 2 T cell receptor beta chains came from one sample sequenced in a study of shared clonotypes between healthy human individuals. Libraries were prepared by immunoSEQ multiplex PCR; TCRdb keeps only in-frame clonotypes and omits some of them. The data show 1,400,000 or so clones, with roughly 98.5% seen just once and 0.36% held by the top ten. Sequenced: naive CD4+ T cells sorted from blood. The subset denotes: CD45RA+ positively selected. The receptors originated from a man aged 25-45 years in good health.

CDR3 in DNA: TGTGCCAGCAGTCACACCGGGACAGGGTCTATCGAGCAGTACTTC. Residues: CASSHTGTGSIEQYF. The chain joins TRBV6-5 to TRBJ2-7; 9 bases agree with TRBD1. V trimming: 5 bases; J trimming: 6 bases; junction bases outside the gene matches: 11. The germline gives CDR1 MNHEY, CDR2 SVGAGI. CDR3 size: 15 residues.

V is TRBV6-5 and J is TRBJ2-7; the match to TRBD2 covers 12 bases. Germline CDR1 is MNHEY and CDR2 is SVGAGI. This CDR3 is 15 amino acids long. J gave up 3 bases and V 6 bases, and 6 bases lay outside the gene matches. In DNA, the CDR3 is TGTGCCAGCAGGACGGGACTAGCGGGTCGCTACGAGCAGTACTTC. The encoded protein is CASRTGLAGRYEQYF.